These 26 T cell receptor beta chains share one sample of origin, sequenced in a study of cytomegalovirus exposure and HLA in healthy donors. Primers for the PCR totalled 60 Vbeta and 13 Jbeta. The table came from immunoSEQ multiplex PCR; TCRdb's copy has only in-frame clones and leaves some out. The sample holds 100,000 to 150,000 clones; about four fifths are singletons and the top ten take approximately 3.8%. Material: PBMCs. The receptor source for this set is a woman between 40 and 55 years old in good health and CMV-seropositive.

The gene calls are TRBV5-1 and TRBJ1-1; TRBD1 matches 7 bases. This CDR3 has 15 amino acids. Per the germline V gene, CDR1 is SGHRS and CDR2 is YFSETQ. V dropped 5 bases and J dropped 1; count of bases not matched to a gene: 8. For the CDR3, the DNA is TGCGCCAGCAGTGGGACAGCGACAACGAACACTGAAGCTTTCTTT. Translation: CASSGTATTNTEAFF.

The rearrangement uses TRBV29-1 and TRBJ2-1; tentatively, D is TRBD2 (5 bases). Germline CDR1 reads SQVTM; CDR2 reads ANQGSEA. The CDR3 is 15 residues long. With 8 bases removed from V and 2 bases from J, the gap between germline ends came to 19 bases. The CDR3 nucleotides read TGCAGCTTCGAAAGCGGCAGCAAGCCCTACAATGAGCAGTTCTTC. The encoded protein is CSFESGSKPYNEQFF.

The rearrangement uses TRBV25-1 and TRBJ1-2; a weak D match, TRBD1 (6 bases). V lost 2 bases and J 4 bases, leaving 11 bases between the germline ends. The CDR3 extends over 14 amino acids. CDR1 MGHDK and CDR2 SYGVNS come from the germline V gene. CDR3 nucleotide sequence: TGTGCCAGCAGTGAAACAGGGTATGGCTATGGCTACACCTTC. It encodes CASSETGYGYGYTF.

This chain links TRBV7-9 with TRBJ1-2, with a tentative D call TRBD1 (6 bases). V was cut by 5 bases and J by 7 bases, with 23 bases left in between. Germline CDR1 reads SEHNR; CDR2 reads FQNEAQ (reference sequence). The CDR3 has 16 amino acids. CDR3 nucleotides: TGTGCCAGCAGCCATCCCGTCCGAACAGGGAGCGTTGGCTACACCTTC. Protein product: CASSHPVRTGSVGYTF.

The CDR3 DNA sequence: TGTGCCAGCAGCTCATTAGAGGTGGTTTCTGGAAACACCATATATTTT. Its protein product is CASSSLEVVSGNTIYF. This chain joins TRBV7-9 and TRBJ1-3; D remains ambiguous. V was trimmed by 4 bases and J by 1 base, leaving 14 bases between them. The germline V gene has CDR1 SEHNR and CDR2 FQNEAQ (reference sequence). The CDR3 runs to 16 residues.

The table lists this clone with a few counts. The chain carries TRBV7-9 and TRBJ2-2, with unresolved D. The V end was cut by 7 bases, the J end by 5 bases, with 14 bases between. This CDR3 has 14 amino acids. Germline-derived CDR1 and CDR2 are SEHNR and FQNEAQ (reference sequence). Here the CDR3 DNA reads TGTGCCAGCACCAATTGGGCAGATACCGGGGAGCTGTTTTTT. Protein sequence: CASTNWADTGELFF.

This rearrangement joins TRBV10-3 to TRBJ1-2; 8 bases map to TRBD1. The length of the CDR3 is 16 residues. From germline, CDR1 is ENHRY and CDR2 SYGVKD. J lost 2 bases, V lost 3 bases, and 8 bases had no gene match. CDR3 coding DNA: TGTGCCATCAGTGAAGGGGGTCAGGGGGCGAACTATGGCTACACCTTC. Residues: CAISEGGQGANYGYTF.

The CDR3 here is CASSPTGSNQPQHF. DNA for the CDR3: TGTGCCAGCAGTCCAACAGGTAGCAATCAGCCCCAGCATTTT. V gene TRBV6-5 combines with J gene TRBJ1-5; D perhaps matches TRBD1 (5 bases). V lost 5 bases to trimming and J lost 0 bases, with 8 bases between them. The CDR3 contains 14 residues. Germline CDR1 MNHEY, CDR2 SVGAGI.

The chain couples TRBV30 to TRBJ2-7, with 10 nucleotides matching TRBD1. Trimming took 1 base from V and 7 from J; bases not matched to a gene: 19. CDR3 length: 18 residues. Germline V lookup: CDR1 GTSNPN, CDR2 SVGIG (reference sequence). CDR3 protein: CAWSGRKVGTGAAGEQYF. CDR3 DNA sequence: TGTGCCTGGAGTGGCCGAAAGGTAGGGACAGGGGCCGCGGGGGAGCAGTACTTC.

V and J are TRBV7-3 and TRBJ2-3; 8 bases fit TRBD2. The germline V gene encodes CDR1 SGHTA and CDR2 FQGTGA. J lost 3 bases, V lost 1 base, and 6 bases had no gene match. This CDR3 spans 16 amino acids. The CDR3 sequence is CASSLRTGGPTDTQYF. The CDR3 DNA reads TGTGCCAGCAGCTTAAGGACGGGAGGGCCGACAGATACGCAGTATTTT.

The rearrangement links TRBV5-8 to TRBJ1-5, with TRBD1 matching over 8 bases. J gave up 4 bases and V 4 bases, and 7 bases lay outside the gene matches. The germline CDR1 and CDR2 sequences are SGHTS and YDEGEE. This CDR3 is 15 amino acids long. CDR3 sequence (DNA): TGTGCCAGCAGCCTCGACAGGGGAGGGAATCAGCCCCAGCATTTT. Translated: CASSLDRGGNQPQHF.

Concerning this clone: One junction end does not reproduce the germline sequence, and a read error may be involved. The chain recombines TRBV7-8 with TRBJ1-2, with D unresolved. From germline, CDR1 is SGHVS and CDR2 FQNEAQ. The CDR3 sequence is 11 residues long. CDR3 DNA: TGTGTCAGCAGCCCCGGGTCCGGCTACACCTTC. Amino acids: CVSSPGSGYTF.

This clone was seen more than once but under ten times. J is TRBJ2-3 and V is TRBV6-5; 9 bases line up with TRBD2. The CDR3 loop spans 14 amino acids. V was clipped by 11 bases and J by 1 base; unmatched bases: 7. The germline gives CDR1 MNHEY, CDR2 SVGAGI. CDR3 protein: CAVRGGVGTDTQYF. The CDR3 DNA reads TGTGCCGTGCGGGGGGGGGTTGGCACAGATACGCAGTATTTT.

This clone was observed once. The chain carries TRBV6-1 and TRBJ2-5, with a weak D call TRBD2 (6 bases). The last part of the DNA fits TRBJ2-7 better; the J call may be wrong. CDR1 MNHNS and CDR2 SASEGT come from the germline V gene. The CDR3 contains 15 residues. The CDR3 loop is CASSEALGRFDEQYF. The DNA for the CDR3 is TGTGCCAGCAGTGAAGCGCTAGGGAGGTTTGACGAGCAGTACTTC.

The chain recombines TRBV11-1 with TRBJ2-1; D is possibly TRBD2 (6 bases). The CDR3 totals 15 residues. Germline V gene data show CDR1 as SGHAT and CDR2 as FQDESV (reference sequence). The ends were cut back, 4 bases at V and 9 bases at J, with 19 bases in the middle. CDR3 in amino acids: CASSSPGTPSLEQFF. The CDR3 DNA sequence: TGTGCCAGCAGCTCACCCGGGACTCCGAGTCTTGAGCAGTTCTTC.

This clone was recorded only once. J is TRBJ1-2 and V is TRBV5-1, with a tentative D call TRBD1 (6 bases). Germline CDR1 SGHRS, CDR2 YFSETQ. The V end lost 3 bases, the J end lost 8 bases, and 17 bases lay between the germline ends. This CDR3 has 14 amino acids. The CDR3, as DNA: TGCGCCAGCAGCTCCTCATCAACAGGGTTCGGCTACACCTTC. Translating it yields CASSSSSTGFGYTF.

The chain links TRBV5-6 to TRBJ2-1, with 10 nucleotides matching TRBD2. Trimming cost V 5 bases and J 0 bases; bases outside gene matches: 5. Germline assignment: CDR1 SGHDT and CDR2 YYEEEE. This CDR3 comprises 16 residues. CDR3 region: CASRTGLASSYNEQFF. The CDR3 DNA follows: TGTGCCAGCAGAACGGGACTAGCGAGCTCCTACAATGAGCAGTTCTTC.

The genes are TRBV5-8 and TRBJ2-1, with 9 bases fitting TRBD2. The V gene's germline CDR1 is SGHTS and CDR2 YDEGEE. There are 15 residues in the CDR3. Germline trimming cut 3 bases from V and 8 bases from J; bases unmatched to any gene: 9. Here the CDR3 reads CASSSPGGRADEQFF. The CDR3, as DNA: TGTGCCAGCAGCTCCCCAGGCGGGAGGGCGGATGAGCAGTTCTTC.

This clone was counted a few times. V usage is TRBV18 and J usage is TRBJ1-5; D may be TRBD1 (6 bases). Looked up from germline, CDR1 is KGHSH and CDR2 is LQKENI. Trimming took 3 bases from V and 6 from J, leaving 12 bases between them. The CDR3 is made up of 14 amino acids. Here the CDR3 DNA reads TGTGCCAGCTCACCCGACAGGTCGGTTCAGCCCCAGCATTTT. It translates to CASSPDRSVQPQHF.

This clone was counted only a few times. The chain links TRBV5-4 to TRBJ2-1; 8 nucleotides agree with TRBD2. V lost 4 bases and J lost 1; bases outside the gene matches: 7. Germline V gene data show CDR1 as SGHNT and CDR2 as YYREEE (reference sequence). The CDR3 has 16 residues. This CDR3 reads CASSRLTSASYNEQFF. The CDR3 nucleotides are TGTGCCAGCAGCAGGCTGACTAGCGCGTCCTACAATGAGCAGTTCTTC.

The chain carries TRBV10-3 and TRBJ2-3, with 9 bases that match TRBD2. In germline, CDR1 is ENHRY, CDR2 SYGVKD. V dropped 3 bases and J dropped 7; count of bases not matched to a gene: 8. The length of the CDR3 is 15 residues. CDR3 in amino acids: CAISDPSGEGYTQYF. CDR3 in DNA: TGTGCCATCAGTGACCCTAGCGGGGAGGGGTATACGCAGTATTTT.

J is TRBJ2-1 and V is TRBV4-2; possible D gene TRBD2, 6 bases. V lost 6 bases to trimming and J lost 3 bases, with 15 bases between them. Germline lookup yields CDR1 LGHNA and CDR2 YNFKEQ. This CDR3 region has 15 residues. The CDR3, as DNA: TGTGCCAGCAGTCCGGGGACTGATATCTACAATGAGCAGTTCTTC. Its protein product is CASSPGTDIYNEQFF.

CDR3 sequence reads: CASSLSTYYNTDTQYF. CDR3 sequence (DNA): TGTGCCAGCAGTTTATCTACTTACTATAACACAGATACGCAGTATTTT. The gene calls are TRBV28 and TRBJ2-3; D is uncertain. This CDR3 has 16 amino acids. Germline CDR1 MDHEN, CDR2 SYDVKM. Trimming shortened V by 1 base and J by 2 bases, and 13 bases separated the two germline ends.

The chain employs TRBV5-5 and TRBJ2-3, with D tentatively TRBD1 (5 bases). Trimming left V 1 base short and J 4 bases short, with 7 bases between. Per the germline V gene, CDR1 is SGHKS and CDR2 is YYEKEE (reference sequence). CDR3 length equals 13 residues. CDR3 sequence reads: CASSLQGPDTQYF. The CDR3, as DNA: TGTGCCAGCAGCTTGCAGGGCCCAGATACGCAGTATTTT.

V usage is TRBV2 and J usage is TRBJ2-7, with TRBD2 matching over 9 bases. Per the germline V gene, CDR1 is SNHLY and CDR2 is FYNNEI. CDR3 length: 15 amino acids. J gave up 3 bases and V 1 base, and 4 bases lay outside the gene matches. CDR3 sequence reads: CASSEGLAVLYEQYF. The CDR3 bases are TGTGCCAGCAGTGAAGGACTAGCGGTACTCTACGAGCAGTACTTC.

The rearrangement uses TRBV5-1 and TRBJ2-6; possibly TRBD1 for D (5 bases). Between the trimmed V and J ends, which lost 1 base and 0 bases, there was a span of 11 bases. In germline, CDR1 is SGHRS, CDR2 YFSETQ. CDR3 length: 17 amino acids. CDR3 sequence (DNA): TGCGCCAGCAGCTTGACACAGGCCAGCTCTGGGGCCAACGTCCTGACTTTC. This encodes CASSLTQASSGANVLTF. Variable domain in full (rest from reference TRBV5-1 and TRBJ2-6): KAGVTQTPRYLIKTRGQQVTLSCSPISGHRSVSWYQQTPGQGLQFLFEYFSETQRNKGNFPGRFSGRQFSNSRSEMNVSTLELGDSALYLCASSLTQASSGANVLTFGAGSRLTVL.